This TCR beta chain was captured in a study of cytomegalovirus exposure and HLA in healthy donors. Libraries were prepared by immunoSEQ multiplex PCR; TCRdb keeps only in-frame clonotypes and omits some of them. This sample yields 95,000 to 150,000 clones, of which 88% are seen a single time; 6% to 7% belongs to the top ten. Study-level results: The study listed around 150 cytomegalovirus-associated TCR beta chains. Specificity of a few CMV-associated chains for CMV antigens was verified in vitro. Subsequent analysis found a tendency for first-cohort TCR clusters to co-occur within the 95 to 150 validation repertoires.

The study drew the donors from its approximately 130-subject validation cohort, separate from the approximately 700-subject first cohort. V gave up 2 bases and J gave up 0 bases; unmatched junction bases: 3. The CDR3 runs to 16 residues. Per germline, CDR1 SGHTS and CDR2 YDEGEE. For this clone: The antigen is unknown.

The TCR was taken from a woman aged 18-29 years in good health and CMV-seropositive. Sequencing input: PBMCs. The chain is built from TRBV5-8 and TRBJ1-5; 9 bases are shared with TRBD1. CDR3 nucleotides: TGTGCCAGCAGCTTTTACAGGGGGCTTAGCAATCAGCCCCAGCATTTT. It is translated as CASSFYRGLSNQPQHF.